The 4 T cell receptor beta chains given below trace back to one sample, sequenced in a study. Assay used: immunoSEQ multiplex PCR; TCRdb lists only in-frame clones, some missing. The sample holds some 70,000 clones, roughly 93% seen once. Sequencing input: PBMCs. The receptors shown here come from a man aged 40-50 years with rheumatoid arthritis.

The genes are TRBV5-1 and TRBJ1-2; the match to TRBD1 covers 11 bases. Germline V gene data show CDR1 as SGHRS and CDR2 as YFSETQ. J gave up 3 bases and V 4 bases, and 8 bases lay outside the gene matches. CDR3 length equals 16 residues. CDR3 sequence reads: CASSPDRGRSHYGYTF. The CDR3 nucleotides read TGCGCCAGCAGCCCGGACAGGGGGCGGTCGCACTATGGCTACACCTTC.

J is TRBJ2-4 and V is TRBV24-1; TRBD1 matches at 9 bases. The V gene end was trimmed by 5 bases and the J gene end by 6 bases; junction bases not matched to a gene: 7. Germline V CDR1 and CDR2: KGHDR, SFDVKD. This CDR3 is 15 amino acids long. The CDR3 sequence is CATSVRRDRVNIQYF. The CDR3 DNA is TGTGCCACCAGTGTTAGGAGGGACAGGGTAAACATTCAGTACTTC.

The chain has TRBV5-4 and TRBJ2-4, with D perhaps given as TRBD1 or TRBD2 (6 bases each). The CDR3 is made up of 17 amino acids. With 0 bases removed from V and 0 bases from J, the gap between germline ends came to 13 bases. The germline V gene encodes CDR1 SGHNT and CDR2 YYREEE (reference sequence). The DNA of the CDR3 is TGTGCCAGCAGCTTGGTCGGCGGGGACATAGCCAAAAACATTCAGTACTTC. It translates to CASSLVGGDIAKNIQYF.

This clone was counted a single time. The chain combines TRBV7-6 with TRBJ2-7; TRBD1 matches at 9 bases. The CDR3 sequence is 17 residues long. Unmatched junction bases numbered 12, after V lost 5 bases and J lost 1 base. CDR1 SGHVS and CDR2 FNYEAQ come from the germline V gene. CDR3 sequence (DNA): TGTGCCAGCAGCGCGGCCGGGACAGGGCGCAATTCCTACGAGCAGTACTTC. Translated: CASSAAGTGRNSYEQYF.